The T cell receptor beta chain under discussion was sequenced for a study of blood T cell repertoires in COVID-19. Study overall: T cells, B-cell-depleted T cells, or PBMCs supplied cDNA or gDNA.

How the authors handled the data: For nucleated cells, counts were estimated from reference gene primer amplification. Produced via immunoSEQ multiplex PCR; TCRdb's table is partial and in-frame only. V and J calls and clone size are as listed in that table; D and trimming were resolved from the DNA. The sample contains some 100,000 clones, around 85% of which appear only once. The CDR3 loop spans 14 amino acids. Germline values: CDR1 MNHEY, CDR2 SVGEGT. The V and J ends lost 5 bases and 4 bases, in that order; junction bases with no gene match: 6. The sample holds one count of this clone. The chain couples TRBV6-2 or TRBV6-3 to TRBJ2-7; 9 positions agree with TRBD2. Source material: peripheral blood. This sequence was found in a human donor in a cohort sampled during active COVID-19. The CDR3 is CASSQGLAGYEQYF. In DNA, the CDR3 is TGTGCCAGCAGTCAGGGACTAGCCGGGTACGAGCAGTACTTC.